This TCR beta chain was recovered during a study of breast tumors, draining lymph nodes, adjacent tissues. Study outcomes and limitations: Tumor repertoires ranked between lymph nodes and nontumor tissue in diversity, with V and J gene preferences. Luminal-like breast cancer showed significantly greater tumor-nontumor repertoire similarity than basal-like breast cancer did. That most tumor T cells come from lymph nodes remained unproven.

Axillary draining lymph nodes of breast cancer patients supplied the node samples. CDR3 length equals 11 residues. Trimming removed 10 bases from V and 13 bases from J, with 14 bases in between. The germline V gene encodes CDR1 SNHLY and CDR2 FYNNEI. TCRdb reprocessed the multiplex PCR reads with MiXCR, giving one entry per CDR3 protein. The data contain under 150,000 distinct CDR3 sequences, approximately 22% of them singletons. The table lists this clonotype with many counts. The target antigen is unknown. The receptor was derived from a female donor with breast cancer. Some clones in this sample may be carry-over from other donors' samples. Source material: axillary lymph node tissue. The gene calls are TRBV2 and TRBJ1-6; no reliable D call. The CDR3 loop is CATHGRGPLHF. The CDR3 nucleotides are TGTGCCACCCACGGGCGAGGGCCCCTCCACTTT.